One and the same sample provided the 20 T cell receptor beta chains below, sequenced in a study of T cells in Graves' hyperthyroidism and ophthalmopathy. RNA transcripts were the template for amplifying TCR beta CDR3 regions. First-round RT-PCR of the TCR CDR3 relied on the HTBI primer set. Via MiXCR, TCRdb re-called the multiplex PCR reads, giving one row per CDR3 protein. The table shows 750,000 to 900,000 distinct CDR3 sequences, with more than 30% occurring only once. Sequencing was performed on blood. The receptors were sampled from a man between 18 and 29 years old with Graves' hyperthyroidism.

This clonotype was seen more than once but under ten times. The CDR3 DNA follows: TGTGCCAGTAGTATGAGGGCGGGAGGGGACGACGAGCAGTACTTC. Its translation: CASSMRAGGDDEQYF. The genes are TRBV19 and TRBJ2-7; 9 positions match TRBD2. Germline V lookup: CDR1 LNHDA, CDR2 SQIVND (reference sequence). V lost 3 bases and J lost 5; bases outside the gene matches: 8. This CDR3 region has 15 residues.

Comments on this clonotype: An end of the junction does not agree with germline; a read error may underlie this. This chain uses TRBV10-2 with TRBJ1-1, with D possibly matching TRBD1 (5 bases). The CDR3 runs to 14 residues. In germline, CDR1 is WSHSY, CDR2 SAAADI. The CDR3 loop is CASSLTDSNTEAFF. CDR3 coding DNA: TGTGCCAGCAGTTTGACAGACTCGAACACTGAAGCTTTCTTT.

As for this clonotype: One junction end does not reproduce the germline sequence, and a read error may be involved. The J gene is TRBJ1-5, the V gene TRBV7-9; D is unresolved. The germline V gene encodes CDR1 SEHNR and CDR2 FQNEAQ (reference sequence). The CDR3 totals 15 residues. The DNA of the CDR3 is TGCGCCAGCAGCTTCGACTCCGAACACGATCAGCCCCAGCATTTT. This encodes CASSFDSEHDQPQHF.

V is TRBV6-1 and J is TRBJ1-1; tentative D call: TRBD1 (6 bases). From germline, CDR1 is MNHNS and CDR2 SASEGT. The V end lost 6 bases, the J end lost 4 bases, and 27 bases lay between the germline ends. The CDR3 has 18 amino acids. The CDR3 DNA follows: TGTGCCAGCAGAACCCGAAAATCGACAGGTTGGAGGTCCACTGAAGCTTTCTTT. It yields the protein CASRTRKSTGWRSTEAFF.

V gene TRBV10-3 combines with J gene TRBJ2-5; no clear D gene. V was pared by 6 bases and J by 2 bases, with 7 bases between. The V gene's germline CDR1 is ENHRY and CDR2 SYGVKD. The CDR3 is 12 amino acids. The CDR3 region has the DNA TGTGCCATCAGGGACCCTCAAGAGACCCAGTACTTC. This translates into CAIRDPQETQYF.

Only a few counts were recorded for this clonotype. The V and J genes are TRBV29-1 and TRBJ2-6; D is unclear. The CDR3 loop spans 12 amino acids. Trimming cost V 7 bases and J 4 bases, with 8 bases left between them. CDR1 and CDR2 from the germline V gene are SQVTM and ANQGSEA. DNA for the CDR3: TGCAGCGCTCAGACAGGGGCCAACGTCCTGACTTTC. It encodes CSAQTGANVLTF.

This clonotype was counted a few times. This chain uses TRBV28 with TRBJ2-5; TRBD2 agrees at 10 bases. CDR1 MDHEN and CDR2 SYDVKM come from the germline V gene. V shed 5 bases, J shed 3 bases, and the junction held 6 bases outside the gene matches. This CDR3 has 15 residues. The CDR3 region has the DNA TGTGCCAGCAGTCCAAGCGGGAGGGCTGAAGAGACCCAGTACTTC. Its protein is CASSPSGRAEETQYF.

The chain recombines TRBV12-3 or TRBV12-4 with TRBJ2-2; 7 bases match TRBD1. The junction had 7 bases not matched to a gene; V was cut back by 11 bases and J by 1 base. This CDR3 comprises 14 residues. This CDR3 reads CAGLTGRNTGELFF. Written as DNA, the CDR3 is TGTGCCGGATTGACAGGGAGGAACACCGGGGAGCTGTTTTTT.

J is TRBJ1-1 and V is TRBV13; 10 bases line up with TRBD1. The CDR3 loop spans 16 amino acids. Germline trimming cut 2 bases from V and 0 bases from J; bases unmatched to any gene: 3. In germline, CDR1 is PRHDT, CDR2 FYEKMQ (reference sequence). CDR3 loop: CASSLRDRGMNTEAFF. In nucleotides, the CDR3 is TGTGCCAGCAGCTTAAGGGACAGGGGCATGAACACTGAAGCTTTCTTT.

This clonotype was seen repeatedly, ten times or more. This sequence joins TRBV9 and TRBJ1-2; 8 nucleotides line up with TRBD1. Losses at the gene ends were 7 bases for V and 5 bases for J; bases not matched to a gene: 10. Germline values: CDR1 SGDLS, CDR2 YYNGEE. CDR3 length: 14 amino acids. In DNA, the CDR3 is TGTGCCAGCGACAGGGGAGCGGCTTCTTATGGCTACACCTTC. It yields the protein CASDRGAASYGYTF.

As regards this clonotype: A read error may be the cause here, since a much bigger clone is one base away. The V gene is TRBV10-3, the J gene TRBJ2-2, with a possible D match to TRBD2 (5 bases). The CDR3 has 14 amino acids. The germline V gene encodes CDR1 ENHRY and CDR2 SYGVKD. The germline V and J ends were trimmed by 4 bases and 7 bases, with 13 bases remaining between them. As DNA, the CDR3 is TGTGCCATCAGTGGAGAGGGATCGGACGGGGAGCTGTTTTTT. Translated: CAISGEGSDGELFF.

This clonotype was seen many times. The germline gene is not matched at one end of the junction; a read error may be the cause. V and J are TRBV7-2 and TRBJ1-3; the match to TRBD1 covers 9 bases. The CDR3 extends over 15 amino acids. CDR1 SGHTA and CDR2 FQGNSA come from the germline V gene. CDR3 region: CASSPGTGYGNTIYF. CDR3 sequence (DNA): TGTGCTAGCAGCCCTGGGACAGGGTATGGAAACACCATATATTTT.

The chain combines TRBV20-1 with TRBJ2-5; a weak D match, TRBD2 (6 bases). Germline CDR1 reads DFQATT; CDR2 reads SNEGSKA (reference sequence). V lost 0 bases to trimming and J lost 8 bases, with 19 bases between them. This CDR3 comprises 15 residues. The CDR3: CSARDYSETGGTQYF. The CDR3 bases are TGCAGTGCTAGAGATTATTCGGAGACCGGGGGAACCCAGTACTTC.

This clonotype was seen a few times. V is TRBV2 and J is TRBJ2-7, with TRBD2 as a possible D gene (5 bases). The V end lost 3 bases, the J end lost 0 bases, and 12 bases lay between the germline ends. The germline CDR1 and CDR2 sequences are SNHLY and FYNNEI. The CDR3 extends over 15 amino acids. CDR3 DNA: TGTGCCAGCAGTGATGAAGGGAGCAGCTCCTACGAGCAGTACTTC. Translated, it gives CASSDEGSSSYEQYF. Drawing the rest from reference TRBV2 and TRBJ2-7, the complete variable domain is EPEVTQTPSHQVTQMGQEVILRCVPISNHLYFYWYRQILGQKVEFLVSFYNNEISEKSEIFDDQFSVERPDGSNFTLKIRSTKLEDSAMYFCASSDEGSSSYEQYFGPGTRLTVT.

This clonotype has ten or more counts. The chain carries TRBV10-3 and TRBJ1-6, with D perhaps TRBD1 (5 bases). The CDR3 contains 16 residues. Germline V lookup: CDR1 ENHRY, CDR2 SYGVKD. The ends were cut back, 5 bases at V and 5 bases at J, with 16 bases in the middle. CDR3 sequence (DNA): TGTGCCATCAGTCGCATTCGCGGGGCGGATAATTCACCCCTCCACTTT. This gives the protein CAISRIRGADNSPLHF.

A remark on this clonotype: Being one base from a much bigger clone, this may be a read error. The genes are TRBV15 and TRBJ2-7; TRBD2 might be the D (7 bases). V gave up 8 bases and J gave up 3 bases, with 14 bases separating them. Germline V gene data show CDR1 as LNHNV and CDR2 as YYDKDF (reference sequence). The CDR3 consists of 13 residues. The CDR3 coding sequence is TGTGCCACCGGACGGGGGGCTCTCTACGAGCAGTACTTC. This translates into CATGRGALYEQYF.

This chain joins TRBV25-1 and TRBJ2-2; D gene uncertain. The CDR3 extends over 13 amino acids. CDR1 is MGHDK, CDR2 SYGVNS, per germline. Trimming pared 3 bases from V and 4 bases from J, leaving 6 bases between. CDR3 loop: CASSELSTGELFF. CDR3 sequence (DNA): TGTGCCAGCAGTGAGCTAAGCACCGGGGAGCTGTTTTTT. The full variable domain, with the rest looked up from reference TRBV25-1 and TRBJ2-2, is EADIYQTPRYLVIGTGKKITLECSQTMGHDKMYWYQQDPGMELHLIHYSYGVNSTEKGDLSSESTVSRIRTEHFPLTLESARPSHTSQYLCASSELSTGELFFGEGSRLTVL.

This clonotype has only a few counts. The chain is built from TRBV29-1 and TRBJ2-7; D uncertain. The V end was cut by 6 bases, the J end by 4 bases, with 16 bases between. Germline assignment: CDR1 SQVTM and CDR2 ANQGSEA. The CDR3 contains 13 residues. CDR3 loop: CSVVLFGKYEQYF. The DNA for the CDR3 is TGCAGCGTGGTTTTATTTGGGAAGTACGAGCAGTACTTC.

With respect to this clonotype: One end of the junction is discordant with germline, which a read error may explain. The chain joins TRBV7-2 to TRBJ2-2, with TRBD2 matching 7 bases. This CDR3 has 17 amino acids. Germline V lookup: CDR1 SGHTA, CDR2 FQGNSA. The DNA for the CDR3 is TGTTCCAGCAGCTTACAACGGCGGGGGAGGGACACCGGGGAGCTGTTTTTT. Its protein product is CSSSLQRRGRDTGELFF.

To note about this clonotype: Just one base apart from a much larger clone, this may be a read error. The chain combines TRBV10-3 with TRBJ1-1; D may be TRBD1 (5 bases). The CDR3 is made up of 13 amino acids. V shed 4 bases and J shed 2 bases, with 8 bases lying between them. The germline V gene has CDR1 ENHRY and CDR2 SYGVKD. This chain's CDR3 is CAISVGANTEAFF. Written as DNA, the CDR3 is TGTGCCATCAGTGTTGGGGCCAACACTGAAGCTTTCTTT.